The rows below give T cell receptor beta chains drawn from one sample of a study of T cells after yellow fever vaccination. TCRdb processed the 5' RACE reads anew with MiXCR; each CDR3 protein has one entry. The sample has around 320,000 distinct CDR3 sequences, approximately 12% seen once. Source: CD4+ T cells sorted from PBMCs, taken 45 days after the yellow fever booster vaccination. Receptor source: a man aged 18 to 30 who received the YFV17D yellow fever vaccine. The CDR3 runs from the conserved cysteine through the conserved F or W. Fields, in order: clone size, J gene, V gene, D gene, CDR3 protein, CDR3 DNA. The D gene is left open where the match is weak. The size of a clone is reported for some rows only, either as once, few or many, or as a class for expanded clones.

abundance: few; j_gene: TRBJ2-1; v_gene: TRBV6-2/TRBV6-3; d_gene: .; CDR3aa: CASNSRGGVLGNGEQFF; CDR3nt: TGTGCCAGCAACTCCCGGGGTGGGGTTCTAGGTAATGGTGAGCAGTTCTTC
abundance: few; j_gene: TRBJ1-3; v_gene: TRBV7-9; d_gene: .; CDR3aa: CASEAGSGNTIYF; CDR3nt: TGTGCCAGCGAAGCAGGCTCTGGAAACACCATATATTTT
abundance: many; j_gene: TRBJ1-2; v_gene: TRBV4-3; d_gene: .; CDR3aa: CASSQFLAGDYGYTF; CDR3nt: TGCGCCAGCAGCCAATTCTTGGCAGGGGACTATGGCTACACCTTC
abundance: .; j_gene: TRBJ2-7; v_gene: TRBV15; d_gene: .; CDR3aa: CATSRVRQSSYEQYF; CDR3nt: TGTGCCACCAGCAGAGTAAGACAGAGCTCCTACGAGCAGTACTTC
abundance: few; j_gene: TRBJ1-1; v_gene: TRBV7-9; d_gene: TRBD1; CDR3aa: CATRIQGVSGTEAFF; CDR3nt: TGTGCCACCAGGATACAGGGGGTGAGTGGGACTGAAGCTTTCTTT
abundance: few; j_gene: TRBJ1-6; v_gene: TRBV28; d_gene: TRBD1; CDR3aa: CASRRGQGGSPLHF; CDR3nt: TGTGCCAGCAGGCGGGGACAGGGTGGTTCACCCCTCCACTTT
abundance: few; j_gene: TRBJ2-2; v_gene: TRBV5-1; d_gene: .; CDR3aa: CASSLAIGAARTGELFF; CDR3nt: TGCGCCAGCAGCTTGGCCATAGGGGCCGCCCGTACCGGGGAGCTGTTTTTT
abundance: many; j_gene: TRBJ1-1; v_gene: TRBV5-1; d_gene: .; CDR3aa: CASSSGRSTEAFF; CDR3nt: TGCGCCAGCAGCTCGGGCAGGAGCACTGAAGCTTTCTTT
abundance: few; j_gene: TRBJ1-2; v_gene: TRBV12-3/TRBV12-4; d_gene: .; CDR3aa: CASSLGPYGYTF; CDR3nt: TGTGCCAGCAGTCTTGGCCCCTATGGCTACACCTTC
abundance: few; j_gene: TRBJ1-1; v_gene: TRBV20-1; d_gene: .; CDR3aa: CSVVRGFAEAFF; CDR3nt: TGCAGCGTTGTTCGGGGATTTGCTGAAGCTTTCTTT
abundance: many; j_gene: TRBJ1-1; v_gene: TRBV7-9; d_gene: .; CDR3aa: CASSLGHLNTEAFF; CDR3nt: TGTGCCAGCAGCTTAGGGCACCTTAACACTGAAGCTTTCTTT
abundance: many; j_gene: TRBJ1-2; v_gene: TRBV7-9; d_gene: .; CDR3aa: CASSLGKDYGYTF; CDR3nt: TGTGCCAGCAGCTTAGGAAAGGACTATGGCTACACCTTC
abundance: few; j_gene: TRBJ1-1; v_gene: TRBV3-1; d_gene: TRBD1; CDR3aa: CASSPRPTGKTEAFF; CDR3nt: TGTGCCAGCAGCCCGCGCCCGACAGGGAAAACTGAAGCTTTCTTT
abundance: .; j_gene: TRBJ2-6; v_gene: TRBV3-1; d_gene: TRBD2; CDR3aa: CASSLGLAGGSGANVLTF; CDR3nt: TGTGCCAGCAGCCTGGGACTAGCGGGGGGGTCTGGGGCCAACGTCCTGACTTTC
abundance: .; j_gene: TRBJ1-2; v_gene: TRBV29-1; d_gene: .; CDR3aa: CSTRSSPTGYTF; CDR3nt: TGCAGCACGAGATCCTCCCCGACGGGCTACACCTTC
abundance: .; j_gene: TRBJ1-1; v_gene: TRBV20-1; d_gene: .; CDR3aa: CSARQGGAFTEAFF; CDR3nt: TGCAGTGCTAGACAGGGAGGGGCGTTCACTGAAGCTTTCTTT
abundance: once; j_gene: TRBJ1-5; v_gene: TRBV7-9; d_gene: .; CDR3aa: CASSCPHGDLQPQHF; CDR3nt: TGTGCCAGCAGCTGCCCCCACGGCGATTTGCAGCCCCAGCATTTT
abundance: many; j_gene: TRBJ2-2; v_gene: TRBV6-5; d_gene: TRBD2; CDR3aa: CASSRGLAGTGELFF; CDR3nt: TGTGCCAGCAGCCGGGGACTAGCGGGGACCGGGGAGCTGTTTTTT
abundance: .; j_gene: TRBJ2-5; v_gene: TRBV24-1; d_gene: TRBD2; CDR3aa: CATSDQTSGGNKETQYF; CDR3nt: TGTGCCACCAGTGATCAAACTAGCGGGGGGAATAAAGAGACCCAGTACTTC
abundance: many; j_gene: TRBJ2-4; v_gene: TRBV7-2; d_gene: TRBD2; CDR3aa: CASSLSGTTIQYF; CDR3nt: TGTGCCAGCAGCTTGTCCGGGACTACAATTCAGTACTTC
abundance: .; j_gene: TRBJ1-2; v_gene: TRBV7-8; d_gene: TRBD1; CDR3aa: CASSTGQGAYGYTF; CDR3nt: TGTGCCAGCAGCACTGGACAGGGGGCCTATGGCTACACCTTC
abundance: .; j_gene: TRBJ1-1; v_gene: TRBV2; d_gene: .; CDR3aa: CASSEGLGRVNTEAFF; CDR3nt: TGTGCCAGCAGTGAAGGGTTAGGCAGGGTGAACACTGAAGCTTTCTTT
abundance: .; j_gene: TRBJ1-1; v_gene: TRBV5-1; d_gene: .; CDR3aa: CASSVTGTGTEAFF; CDR3nt: TGCGCCAGCAGCGTTACAGGGACGGGTACTGAAGCTTTCTTT
abundance: few; j_gene: TRBJ2-3; v_gene: TRBV11-2; d_gene: .; CDR3aa: CASSSIRGRTDTQYF; CDR3nt: TGTGCCAGCAGCTCAATCCGGGGGCGGACAGATACGCAGTATTTT
abundance: .; j_gene: TRBJ1-1; v_gene: TRBV20-1; d_gene: .; CDR3aa: CSAPQGRGTEAFF; CDR3nt: TGCAGTGCTCCCCAGGGACGGGGGACTGAAGCTTTCTTT
abundance: .; j_gene: TRBJ1-5; v_gene: TRBV4-1; d_gene: .; CDR3aa: CASSQRWRQKSNQPQHF; CDR3nt: TGCGCCAGCAGCCAGAGGTGGCGACAGAAAAGCAATCAGCCCCAGCATTTT
abundance: few; j_gene: TRBJ2-2; v_gene: TRBV7-9; d_gene: TRBD1; CDR3aa: CASRRQGDTGELFF; CDR3nt: TGTGCCAGCCGCAGGCAGGGGGACACCGGGGAGCTGTTTTTT
abundance: few; j_gene: TRBJ1-1; v_gene: TRBV2; d_gene: .; CDR3aa: CASSERMNTEAFF; CDR3nt: TGTGCCAGCAGTGAACGCATGAACACTGAAGCTTTCTTT
abundance: .; j_gene: TRBJ2-1; v_gene: TRBV12-3/TRBV12-4; d_gene: .; CDR3aa: CASRPGLEYYNEQFF; CDR3nt: TGTGCCAGCAGGCCGGGACTGGAGTATTACAATGAGCAGTTCTTC
abundance: few; j_gene: TRBJ2-1; v_gene: TRBV6-5; d_gene: .; CDR3aa: CASSYRQDNEQFF; CDR3nt: TGTGCCAGCAGTTACCGACAGGACAATGAGCAGTTCTTC
abundance: .; j_gene: TRBJ2-3; v_gene: TRBV5-4; d_gene: TRBD2; CDR3aa: CASTLGTSGGARADTQYF; CDR3nt: TGTGCCAGCACCCTCGGGACTAGCGGGGGGGCCCGGGCAGATACGCAGTATTTT
abundance: many; j_gene: TRBJ2-4; v_gene: TRBV6-2/TRBV6-3; d_gene: .; CDR3aa: CASSSRTPEGVQYF; CDR3nt: TGTGCCAGCAGTTCACGGACACCCGAGGGAGTTCAGTACTTC
abundance: many; j_gene: TRBJ1-1; v_gene: TRBV18; d_gene: .; CDR3aa: CASSPSREAFF; CDR3nt: TGTGCCAGCTCACCGTCGCGGGAAGCTTTCTTT
abundance: .; j_gene: TRBJ2-5; v_gene: TRBV20-1; d_gene: .; CDR3aa: CSARRRGAPWTQYF; CDR3nt: TGCAGTGCTAGACGTCGGGGTGCCCCTTGGACCCAGTACTTC
abundance: few; j_gene: TRBJ2-1; v_gene: TRBV29-1; d_gene: TRBD2; CDR3aa: CSVRAGLAGNNEQFF; CDR3nt: TGCAGCGTTCGCGCCGGACTAGCGGGGAACAATGAGCAGTTCTTC
abundance: .; j_gene: TRBJ2-2; v_gene: TRBV10-3; d_gene: .; CDR3aa: CAIGTPNTGELFF; CDR3nt: TGTGCCATCGGGACACCGAACACCGGGGAGCTGTTTTTT
abundance: many; j_gene: TRBJ2-7; v_gene: TRBV7-2; d_gene: .; CDR3aa: CASSLVAVDSYEQYF; CDR3nt: TGTGCCAGCAGCTTAGTTGCGGTGGACTCCTACGAGCAGTACTTC
abundance: few; j_gene: TRBJ1-6; v_gene: TRBV6-2/TRBV6-3; d_gene: .; CDR3aa: CASSETWQGSPLHF; CDR3nt: TGTGCCAGCAGTGAGACTTGGCAGGGGTCACCCCTCCACTTT
abundance: few; j_gene: TRBJ2-3; v_gene: TRBV18; d_gene: TRBD2; CDR3aa: CASSPLILAGDTQYF; CDR3nt: TGTGCCAGCTCACCACTCATACTAGCGGGAGATACGCAGTATTTT
abundance: few; j_gene: TRBJ1-1; v_gene: TRBV7-2; d_gene: .; CDR3aa: CASRTGDGMNTEAFF; CDR3nt: TGTGCCAGCAGGACCGGGGACGGGATGAACACTGAAGCTTTCTTT
abundance: .; j_gene: TRBJ2-1; v_gene: TRBV12-3/TRBV12-4; d_gene: TRBD2; CDR3aa: CASSLVGTSGGSYNEQFF; CDR3nt: TGTGCCAGCAGTTTAGTCGGCACTAGCGGGGGATCCTACAATGAGCAGTTCTTC
abundance: many; j_gene: TRBJ2-5; v_gene: TRBV5-5; d_gene: TRBD2; CDR3aa: CASSLGAGVKETQYF; CDR3nt: TGTGCCAGCAGCTTGGGGGCGGGGGTGAAAGAGACCCAGTACTTC
abundance: few; j_gene: TRBJ1-1; v_gene: TRBV20-1; d_gene: .; CDR3aa: CSVPYEQNTEAFF; CDR3nt: TGCAGTGTCCCTTATGAGCAGAACACTGAAGCTTTCTTT
abundance: .; j_gene: TRBJ1-5; v_gene: TRBV7-2; d_gene: .; CDR3aa: CASSLHRAQPQHF; CDR3nt: TGTGCCAGCAGCTTGCACAGGGCTCAGCCCCAGCATTTT
abundance: .; j_gene: TRBJ2-5; v_gene: TRBV24-1; d_gene: .; CDR3aa: CATSDFRTESDETQYF; CDR3nt: TGTGCCACCAGTGATTTCAGGACGGAGTCTGACGAGACCCAGTACTTC
abundance: .; j_gene: TRBJ1-2; v_gene: TRBV25-1; d_gene: .; CDR3aa: CASSREGDGYTF; CDR3nt: TGTGCCAGCAGTCGGGAGGGCGATGGCTACACCTTC
abundance: few; j_gene: TRBJ2-4; v_gene: TRBV10-3; d_gene: .; CDR3aa: CAISEGRNIQYF; CDR3nt: TGTGCCATCAGTGAGGGTAGAAACATTCAGTACTTC
abundance: many; j_gene: TRBJ2-4; v_gene: TRBV2; d_gene: .; CDR3aa: CASSAPGKTIQYF; CDR3nt: TGTGCCAGCAGTGCCCCGGGAAAAACGATTCAGTACTTC
abundance: .; j_gene: TRBJ2-7; v_gene: TRBV2; d_gene: .; CDR3aa: CASRAGPSSYEQYF; CDR3nt: TGTGCCAGCAGGGCAGGTCCCTCTTCCTACGAGCAGTACTTC
abundance: .; j_gene: TRBJ2-1; v_gene: TRBV7-6; d_gene: .; CDR3aa: CASSFRRGPQFF; CDR3nt: TGTGCCAGCAGCTTTCGGCGGGGGCCTCAGTTCTTC
abundance: .; j_gene: TRBJ1-2; v_gene: TRBV2; d_gene: TRBD1; CDR3aa: CASSEYGGQGDGGYTF; CDR3nt: TGTGCCAGCAGTGAATACGGCGGGCAGGGGGATGGTGGCTACACCTTC
abundance: .; j_gene: TRBJ1-1; v_gene: TRBV5-6; d_gene: TRBD1; CDR3aa: CASSFGAGGAYTEAFF; CDR3nt: TGTGCCAGCAGCTTTGGGGCAGGGGGCGCCTACACTGAAGCTTTCTTT
abundance: few; j_gene: TRBJ1-1; v_gene: TRBV2; d_gene: TRBD1; CDR3aa: CASSTTGGTEAFF; CDR3nt: TGTGCCAGCAGTACTACAGGGGGCACTGAAGCTTTCTTT
abundance: few; j_gene: TRBJ1-2; v_gene: TRBV3-1; d_gene: TRBD1; CDR3aa: CASSVHRDRVRGYTF; CDR3nt: TGTGCCAGCAGCGTACACCGGGACAGGGTACGGGGCTACACCTTC